This record concerns one T cell receptor beta chain sequence. No cognate antigen has been identified for it. These data come from a study of monozygotic twins with inflammatory bowel disease (dated by TCRdb to between 2018 and 2021). With respect to the entire study: The complete study included 28 monozygotic twin pairs: 19 IBD-discordant Danish pairs and nine German pairs, of which four were IBD-concordant and five were IBD-discordant. Disease-associated traits were sought mainly through comparisons between IBD patients and their genetically identical healthy co-twins within discordant pairs. Each individual had, on average, about 151 000 unique TCRalpha sequences and 181 000 unique TCRbeta sequences available for analysis.

CDR1 and CDR2, looked up from the germline V gene (reference sequence), are DFQATT and SNEGSKA. The CDR3 has 15 amino acids, counting the end cysteine and phenylalanine. No DNA is listed. The study at large found these results: TCRbeta repertoire diversity, by inverse Simpson index, was decreased in IBD patients compared with their healthy co-twins. Differing immunosuppressive treatments among patients may have added background noise and inter-individual variability to the repertoires. Repertoire similarity did not differ between concordant and discordant twins, possibly due to limited statistical power. The analysis was unable to tell different T cell subtypes apart. Compared with healthy twins, IBD patients shared fewer clonotypes with other individuals, and the difference was most pronounced in patients with signs of disease activity. No single strong signal or clonotype linked to IBD turned up in the results, so the idea that one exists was not supported.

From each donor, a 2.5 ml peripheral blood sample was drawn into PAXgene tubes and stored at -80 degrees C. Without any T cell sorting, total RNA was extracted from whole blood using the PAXgene blood miRNA kit on an automated QIAcube. Peripheral blood from monozygotic twin pairs who were concordant or discordant for inflammatory bowel disease underwent deep TCRalpha and TCRbeta repertoire profiling using unique molecular barcoding. Smoking habits were recorded for all twin pairs, with individuals classified as current, former or never smokers. Library creation used 5' RACE. Preparation of each TCR library used roughly 3.5 ug of total RNA. cDNA was synthesized with SMARTScribe reverse transcriptase in eight separate reactions per sample. Unique molecular identifiers containing a 6-nucleotide sample barcode were introduced through template switching during cDNA synthesis. TCRalpha and TCRbeta cDNA was amplified by two nested PCRs of approximately 17 and 9 cycles, with bead purification after each PCR. Before amplification, the cDNA was treated with uracil DNA-glycosylase and purified using the QIAquick PCR purification kit. The second PCR was the step at which Illumina TruSeq-compatible adapters and sample-specific barcodes were added. TapeStation and Qubit were used to check library quality and concentration, and roughly 4.6 ng of each library was pooled. Pooled libraries were sequenced on an Illumina HiSeq2500 single-index Rapid Run with 2 x 100 bp reads and custom sequencing primers. In the original analysis: MiGEC version 1.2.6 was used for UMI-based consensus assembly to correct PCR and sequencing errors. MiXCR version 2.1.1 handled V(D)J alignment, clonotype assembly and CDR3 extraction. Normalisation of gene usage, clonotype sharing and MAIT/NKT TCR abundance was achieved by analysing the top 1000, 10 000 and 20 000 clonotypes per sample. After downsampling to 27 000 UMIs, diversity was calculated as the inverse Simpson index using the vegan R package. Paired Mann-Whitney U tests on discordant twin pairs were used, with Benjamini-Hochberg multiple-testing correction. After the reads were reprocessed by TCRdb, one entry was made per CDR3 protein sequence, with no DNA. It is TCRdb's table, rather than the study itself, that gives the V and J calls and clone size. This specimen's table enumerates about 160,000 distinct CDR3 sequences. The biggest ten clones account for roughly 2.6% of the sample.

The receptor was derived from a human donor with ulcerative colitis or Crohn's disease, or a healthy co-twin of an affected twin (not recorded which). Sequencing was done on a sample of blood. The chain is encoded by TRBV20-1 joined to TRBJ1-6; no DNA is available, so the TRBD1 call from TCRdb remains unchecked. For the CDR3, the sequence is CSSGAPKSYNSPLHF.